The 17 T cell receptor beta chains reported below all come from one sample, sequenced in a study of shared clonotypes between healthy human individuals. The method was immunoSEQ multiplex PCR; TCRdb's version includes in-frame clones alone and lacks a portion of them. The sample yields hundreds of thousands of clones, roughly 72% seen once. The sequencing sample was made of PBMCs. All receptors come from a woman aged 40 to 50 in good health. Some clones in this sample may be carry-over from other donors' samples.

This clone was recorded at least ten times. The V gene is TRBV30, the J gene TRBJ1-1; 7 positions match TRBD1. CDR1 and CDR2 from the germline V gene are GTSNPN and SVGIG (reference sequence). V shed 5 bases, J shed 4 bases, and the junction held 16 bases outside the gene matches. The CDR3 extends over 16 amino acids. The CDR3 spells CAWQFLPTGRSTEAFF. CDR3 DNA sequence: TGTGCCTGGCAATTTCTCCCGACAGGGAGGAGCACTGAAGCTTTCTTT.

CDR3 DNA sequence: TGTGCCAGCAGTTTAGCGGTAGCGGGAGGGGGGGAGCAGTTCTTC. This sequence encodes CASSLAVAGGGEQFF. The rearrangement joins TRBV27 to TRBJ2-1; TRBD2 matches 11 bases. The V segment lost 2 bases and the J segment 10 bases; nucleotides outside the gene matches: 7. CDR1 and CDR2 from the germline V gene are MNHEY and SMNVEV (reference sequence). The CDR3 totals 15 residues.

This chain links TRBV7-2 with TRBJ1-1; TRBD1 might be the D (5 bases). Per germline, CDR1 SGHTA and CDR2 FQGNSA. The CDR3 runs to 13 residues. V shed 5 bases and J shed 2 bases, with 9 bases lying between them. The CDR3 reads CASSRGINTEAFF. The CDR3 region has the DNA TGTGCCAGCAGCCGGGGGATCAACACTGAAGCTTTCTTT.

V usage is TRBV6-1 and J usage is TRBJ2-1; 12 nucleotides agree with TRBD2. Germline lookup yields CDR1 MNHNS and CDR2 SASEGT. V dropped 7 bases and J dropped 8; count of bases not matched to a gene: 6. The CDR3 is made up of 14 amino acids. CDR3 DNA: TGTGCCAGCACACGACTAGCGGGAGATCATGAGCAGTTCTTC. This gives the protein CASTRLAGDHEQFF.

CDR3 sequence: CASSSGTRSSYNEQFF. In DNA form, the CDR3 reads TGCGCCAGCAGTTCCGGAACGCGGAGCTCCTACAATGAGCAGTTCTTC. V and J are TRBV5-1 and TRBJ2-1, with D hard to call. The length of the CDR3 is 16 residues. Trimming removed 5 bases from V and 0 bases from J, with 15 bases in between. CDR1 is SGHRS and CDR2 is YFSETQ in the germline V gene.

This clone was detected a few times. The CDR3 loop is CAWTSSGGNTEAFF. The CDR3 DNA is TGTGCCTGGACCAGTTCAGGGGGAAACACTGAAGCTTTCTTT. This chain links TRBV30 with TRBJ1-1; 7 nucleotides agree with TRBD1. There are 14 residues in the CDR3. Germline loops: CDR1 GTSNPN, CDR2 SVGIG (reference sequence). V shed 4 bases and J 2 bases; nucleotides not matched to a gene: 7.

The chain recombines TRBV27 with TRBJ1-5, with D tentatively TRBD1 (6 bases). The V gene lost 0 bases and the J gene lost 0 bases, with 12 bases spanning the gap. Germline V gene data show CDR1 as MNHEY and CDR2 as SMNVEV (reference sequence). The CDR3 consists of 17 residues. In DNA, the CDR3 is TGTGCCAGCAGTTTATCGCCAGGGGAAACTAGCAATCAGCCCCAGCATTTT. Amino acid sequence: CASSLSPGETSNQPQHF.

The chain links TRBV4-1 to TRBJ1-3; D is ambiguous. V lost 1 base and J 0 bases, leaving 7 bases between the germline ends. The germline CDR1 and CDR2 sequences are MGHRA and YSYEKL. The CDR3 contains 15 residues. The CDR3, as DNA: TGCGCCAGCAGCCAAGGCCCCCTCTCTGGAAACACCATATATTTT. It translates to CASSQGPLSGNTIYF.

This sequence joins TRBV18 and TRBJ1-1, with D maybe TRBD1 (6 bases). V was cut by 3 bases and J by 0 bases, with 8 bases left in between. The CDR3 is made up of 14 amino acids. Germline CDR1 is KGHSH and CDR2 is LQKENI. The CDR3, as DNA: TGTGCCAGCTCACCCGACAGGTTGAACACTGAAGCTTTCTTT. Translation: CASSPDRLNTEAFF.

V is TRBV5-1 and J is TRBJ1-2; no reliable D call. The length of the CDR3 is 16 residues. The V gene lost 0 bases and the J gene lost 1 base, with 13 bases spanning the gap. Germline assignment: CDR1 SGHRS and CDR2 YFSETQ. The CDR3 DNA reads TGCGCCAGCAGCTTGGTCATGGACCACTTTAACTATGGCTACACCTTC. Encoded protein: CASSLVMDHFNYGYTF.

V and J are TRBV5-4 and TRBJ2-1; no clear D. The V end lost 0 bases, the J end lost 8 bases, and 9 bases lay between the germline ends. The CDR3 length is 13 residues. Looked up from germline, CDR1 is SGHNT and CDR2 is YYREEE (reference sequence). CDR3 protein: CASSLDGFDEQFF. DNA of the CDR3: TGTGCCAGCAGCTTGGACGGGTTCGATGAGCAGTTCTTC.

The chain employs TRBV2 and TRBJ2-1; maybe TRBD2 (7 bases). The CDR3 is made up of 14 amino acids. Per the germline V gene, CDR1 is SNHLY and CDR2 is FYNNEI. With 5 bases removed from V and 4 bases from J, the gap between germline ends came to 12 bases. The CDR3 loop is CASSLGGPYNEQFF. CDR3 in DNA: TGTGCCAGCAGTCTCGGGGGGCCGTACAATGAGCAGTTCTTC.

This chain joins TRBV9 and TRBJ2-1, with TRBD2 identical over 13 bases. V was clipped by 3 bases and J by 9 bases; unmatched bases: 9. This CDR3 is 16 amino acids long. From germline, CDR1 is SGDLS and CDR2 YYNGEE. CDR3 coding DNA: TGTGCCAGCAGCGGAGTTGGACTAGCGGGAGTGAGTGAGCAGTTCTTC. Its protein product is CASSGVGLAGVSEQFF.

The chain is built from TRBV6-6 and TRBJ2-5, with 12 bases that match TRBD2. The CDR3 consists of 15 residues. V shed 2 bases and J 6 bases; nucleotides not matched to a gene: 4. Germline CDR1 is MNHNY and CDR2 is SVGAGI (reference sequence). CDR3 sequence reads: CASSYRLAGGKTQYF. The CDR3 nucleotides read TGTGCCAGCAGTTACAGGCTAGCGGGGGGGAAGACCCAGTACTTC.

The CDR3: CASSMTSGRNIQYF. The CDR3 DNA sequence: TGTGCCAGCAGCATGACTAGCGGGAGAAACATTCAGTACTTC. The chain couples TRBV7-9 to TRBJ2-4, with 12 bases lining up with TRBD2. CDR3 size: 14 residues. CDR1 and CDR2 from the germline V gene are SEHNR and FQNEAQ (reference sequence). V was clipped by 5 bases and J by 6 bases; unmatched bases: 2.

The chain recombines TRBV6-1 with TRBJ1-2; unclear D gene. The CDR3 extends over 15 amino acids. CDR1 is MNHNS, CDR2 SASEGT, per germline. Trimming pared 1 base from V and 2 bases from J, leaving 11 bases between. This CDR3 reads CASSEGHLLNYGYTF. DNA of the CDR3: TGTGCCAGCAGTGAAGGTCATCTCCTCAACTATGGCTACACCTTC.

The genes are TRBV7-9 and TRBJ2-6, with D unresolved. The CDR3 loop spans 14 amino acids. Looked up from germline, CDR1 is SEHNR and CDR2 is FQNEAQ (reference sequence). Trimming removed 3 bases at V and 2 bases at J, with 5 bases between. Here the CDR3 DNA reads TGTGCCAGCAGCTTTAGAACTGGGGCCAACGTCCTGACTTTC. Amino acids: CASSFRTGANVLTF.